These 27 T cell receptor beta chains were all obtained from the same sample, sequenced in a study of blood T cell dynamics during melanoma immunotherapy. As to time point: week 3, after first cycle of checkpoint inhibitor. Clones were sequenced by immunoSEQ multiplex PCR, and TCRdb holds only the in-frame ones, with some missing. This sample has about 7,300 clones; roughly 86% occur once, and the top ten carry about 15%. The sequenced sample was blood, obtained from a patient treated with checkpoint blockade. The receptors were gathered from a human donor with melanoma.

J is TRBJ2-3 and V is TRBV29-1; D unclear. The CDR3 sequence is 15 residues long. Trimming cost V 0 bases and J 0 bases, with 10 bases left between them. Germline CDR1 reads SQVTM; CDR2 reads ANQGSEA. The CDR3 loop is CSVEDGGSSTDTQYF. CDR3 DNA sequence: TGCAGCGTTGAAGACGGCGGAAGTAGCACAGATACGCAGTATTTT.

V is TRBV21-1 and J is TRBJ2-7; no check of the table's D call, TRBD2, against the DNA was made. TRBV21-1 is a recognized pseudogene. The CDR3 loop spans 14 amino acids. CDR3 region: CASSKRHGSYEQYF. The DNA for the CDR3 is TGTGCCAGCAGCAAGCGTCACGGTTCCTACGAGCAGTACTTC.

The chain carries TRBV4-1 and TRBJ2-1, with D unclear. The germline CDR1 and CDR2 sequences are MGHRA and YSYEKL. The length of the CDR3 is 18 residues. V lost 4 bases and J lost 0, with 19 bases in between. Written as DNA, the CDR3 is TGCGCCAGCAGCCTACTTCCCCCCGGGTTTGCCTCCTACAATGAGCAGTTCTTC. Translating it yields CASSLLPPGFASYNEQFF.

CDR3 bases: TGCGCCAGCAGCTTCGGACTAGCGGGGGGCCCCGGGGAGACCCAGTACTTC. Its translation: CASSFGLAGGPGETQYF. The rearrangement joins TRBV5-1 to TRBJ2-5; 14 nucleotides match TRBD2. CDR1 and CDR2 from the germline V gene are SGHRS and YFSETQ. Trimming took 2 bases from V and 5 from J; bases not matched to a gene: 8. The CDR3 consists of 17 residues.

The J gene is TRBJ2-3, the V gene TRBV18; no reliable D call. Germline V gives CDR1 KGHSH, CDR2 LQKENI. V lost 5 bases, J lost 2 bases, and 5 bases lay in between. The length of the CDR3 is 12 residues. In nucleotides, the CDR3 is TGTGCCAGCTCATCTGACACAGATACGCAGTATTTT. Translating it yields CASSSDTDTQYF. Together with reference TRBV18 and TRBJ2-3, the CDR3 gives the full variable domain: NAGVMQNPRHLVRRRGQEARLRCSPMKGHSHVYWYRQLPEEGLKFMVYLQKENIIDESGMPKERFSAEFPKEGPSILRIQQVVRGDSAAYFCASSSDTDTQYFGPGTRLTVL.

The chain uses TRBV19 and TRBJ2-1; D is perhaps TRBD1 (5 bases). Looked up from germline, CDR1 is LNHDA and CDR2 is SQIVND (reference sequence). Trimming took 6 bases from V and 7 from J, leaving 7 bases between them. The length of the CDR3 is 11 residues. The CDR3 here is CASSRVNEQFF. Here the CDR3 DNA reads TGTGCCAGTAGCAGGGTGAATGAGCAGTTCTTC.

This sequence joins TRBV30 and TRBJ2-5; D assignment may be TRBD1 or TRBD2 (5 bases each). V lost 5 bases to trimming and J lost 4 bases, with 26 bases between them. Per germline, CDR1 GTSNPN and CDR2 SVGIG (reference sequence). The CDR3 runs to 17 residues. DNA for the CDR3: TGTGCCTGGTCATTCAGGACCGGGACGAGAGGGGCAGAGACCCAGTACTTC. Its protein product is CAWSFRTGTRGAETQYF.

The CDR3 here is CASSVLDRTNSGNTIYF. DNA for the CDR3: TGTGCCAGCAGCGTTCTAGACAGGACAAACTCTGGAAACACCATATATTTT. This chain links TRBV9 with TRBJ1-3, with D possibly TRBD1 on 6 matching bases. CDR1 is SGDLS and CDR2 is YYNGEE in the germline V gene. Trimming took 2 bases from V and 0 from J, leaving 15 bases between them. The CDR3 covers 17 residues. Full variable domain (rest looked up from reference TRBV9 and TRBJ1-3): DSGVTQTPKHLITATGQRVTLRCSPRSGDLSVYWYQQSLDQGLQFLIQYYNGEERAKGNILERFSAQQFPDLHSELNLSSLELGDSALYFCASSVLDRTNSGNTIYFGEGSWLTVV.

This clone is a singleton in its sample. The J gene is TRBJ2-5, the V gene TRBV11-2, with TRBD2 identical over 7 bases. CDR1 and CDR2 from the germline V gene are SGHAT and FQNNGV. CDR3 length: 15 residues. The junction had 11 bases not matched to a gene; V was cut back by 6 bases and J by 4 bases. CDR3 region: CASRSGSRGTETQYF. The DNA of the CDR3 is TGTGCCAGCAGAAGTGGTTCGCGGGGGACAGAGACCCAGTACTTC.

Regarding this clone: An end of the junction differs from the germline gene, which may be a read error. Other DNA sequences of this sample code for an identical CDR3. The J gene is TRBJ2-7, the V gene TRBV10-1; no clear D. Per the germline V gene, CDR1 is WNHNN and CDR2 is SYGVQD (reference sequence). The CDR3 totals 12 residues. The CDR3 DNA follows: TGCGCCAGCAGTGATGGTTCCTACGAGCAATACTTC. Protein: CASSDGSYEQYF.

The CDR3 DNA sequence: TGTGCCAGTAATAGCGGGGGGGCCAGATCCTACGAGCAGTACTTC. Amino acid sequence: CASNSGGARSYEQYF. This chain uses TRBV7-2 with TRBJ2-7; 11 positions agree with TRBD2. CDR1 SGHTA and CDR2 FQGNSA come from the germline V gene. The CDR3 covers 15 residues. The trim removed 9 bases at V and 1 base at J, leaving 8 bases unmatched.

The chain carries TRBV19 and TRBJ2-5, with a tentative D call TRBD2 (7 bases). Germline V lookup: CDR1 LNHDA, CDR2 SQIVND (reference sequence). CDR3 length: 15 residues. The ends were cut back, 5 bases at V and 1 base at J, with 14 bases in the middle. DNA of the CDR3: TGTGCCAGTAGTCTAGGGGGGGGCAGCCAAGAGACCCAGTACTTC. Protein: CASSLGGGSQETQYF.

This chain connects TRBV11-2 to TRBJ2-2, with no clear D. Trimming cost V 5 bases and J 2 bases, with 9 bases left between them. Germline CDR1 is SGHAT and CDR2 is FQNNGV. The CDR3 extends over 14 amino acids. This CDR3 reads CASSRTDNTGELFF. The CDR3 DNA follows: TGTGCCAGCAGCCGTACAGATAACACCGGGGAGCTGTTTTTT.

This chain uses TRBV19 with TRBJ1-2; TRBD1 agrees at 7 bases. Germline V lookup: CDR1 LNHDA, CDR2 SQIVND (reference sequence). CDR3 length: 15 amino acids. Trimming took 8 bases from V and 5 from J; bases not matched to a gene: 14. CDR3 residues: CASATGTAYLYGYTF. The CDR3 bases are TGTGCCAGTGCCACCGGGACAGCCTACCTGTATGGCTACACCTTC.

This chain uses TRBV28 with TRBJ1-2, with TRBD1 identical over 7 bases. This CDR3 comprises 16 residues. Germline V lookup: CDR1 MDHEN, CDR2 SYDVKM. The V gene end was trimmed by 6 bases and the J gene end by 4 bases; junction bases not matched to a gene: 14. The CDR3 spells CASRRTGIGMVYGYTF. The CDR3 region has the DNA TGTGCCAGCAGACGGACAGGCATCGGGATGGTCTATGGCTACACCTTC.

The chain links TRBV5-6 to TRBJ2-7, with TRBD1 matching over 8 bases. V lost 2 bases and J lost 3; bases outside the gene matches: 7. Germline CDR1 is SGHDT and CDR2 is YYEEEE. The CDR3 is 15 amino acids. The CDR3: CASSFLDRVGYEQYF. The CDR3 nucleotides read TGTGCCAGCAGCTTTTTGGACAGGGTGGGCTACGAGCAGTACTTC.

The chain joins TRBV11-1 to TRBJ2-3; the match to TRBD1 covers 8 bases. The CDR3 runs 16 residues. The junction had 8 bases not matched to a gene; V was cut back by 2 bases and J by 4 bases. From germline, CDR1 is SGHAT and CDR2 FQDESV (reference sequence). The CDR3 spells CASSLIPGGVADTQYF. The CDR3 DNA follows: TGTGCCAGCAGCTTAATTCCAGGGGGCGTCGCAGATACGCAGTATTTT.

This clone was counted only a few times. V gene TRBV5-4 combines with J gene TRBJ2-3, with D uncertain. Trimming removed 3 bases at V and 6 bases at J, with 8 bases between. Germline V gene sequence: CDR1 SGHNT, CDR2 YYREEE (reference sequence). This CDR3 comprises 12 residues. The CDR3 here is CASSSMIDTQYF. For the CDR3, the DNA is TGTGCCAGCAGCTCGATGATCGATACGCAGTATTTT. Using reference TRBV5-4 and TRBJ2-3 for the parts outside the CDR3, the full variable domain is ETGVTQSPTHLIKTRGQQVTLRCSSQSGHNTVSWYQQALGQGPQFIFQYYREEENGRGNFPPRFSGLQFPNYSSELNVNALELDDSALYLCASSSMIDTQYFGPGTRLTVL.

The chain is built from TRBV12-1 and TRBJ2-1; TRBD2 reflects the table's D call only, with no check against the DNA. TRBV12-1 is designated a pseudogene. The CDR3 is 15 amino acids. The CDR3 region has the DNA TGTGCCAGCAGCAAATGGCTACTAGCGAACAATGAGCAGTTCTTC. It specifies CASSKWLLANNEQFF.

V usage is TRBV5-4 and J usage is TRBJ2-2, with no clear D. Germline-derived CDR1 and CDR2 are SGHNT and YYREEE (reference sequence). V was cut by 0 bases and J by 5 bases, with 5 bases left in between. CDR3 size: 13 residues. This CDR3 reads CASSLGRTGELFF. CDR3 bases: TGTGCCAGCAGCTTGGGACGGACCGGGGAGCTGTTTTTT.

The J gene is TRBJ1-5, the V gene TRBV10-3, with a weak D call TRBD1 (6 bases). Germline V gene sequence: CDR1 ENHRY, CDR2 SYGVKD. This CDR3 is 15 amino acids long. Deletions cut 0 bases from V and 5 bases from J, with 11 bases between. The CDR3 spells CAISESVAGDQPQHF. The CDR3, as DNA: TGTGCCATCAGTGAGTCGGTGGCAGGGGATCAGCCCCAGCATTTT.

This clone has a single count. The rearrangement uses TRBV28 and TRBJ2-1, with TRBD2 identical over 9 bases. CDR3 length: 15 amino acids. Per the germline V gene, CDR1 is MDHEN and CDR2 is SYDVKM. Trimming removed 6 bases from V and 5 bases from J; junction bases left unmatched: 8. CDR3 sequence (DNA): TGTGCCAGCAGCCTAGGCGGGGGGGGTAACAATGAGCAGTTCTTC. It encodes CASSLGGGGNNEQFF. Full variable domain (remainder filled in from reference TRBV28 and TRBJ2-1): DVKVTQSSRYLVKRTGEKVFLECVQDMDHENMFWYRQDPGLGLRLIYFSYDVKMKEKGDIPEGYSVSREKKERFSLILESASTNQTSMYLCASSLGGGGNNEQFFGPGTRLTVL.

This clone was counted only a few times. The CDR3 spells CASSSALEQYF. CDR3 in DNA: TGTGCCAGCAGTTCGGCGCTTGAGCAGTACTTC. The gene calls are TRBV6-5 and TRBJ2-7; D gene ambiguous. Germline V gene lookup returns CDR1 MNHEY and CDR2 SVGAGI. CDR3 length: 11 amino acids. Trimming left V 4 bases short and J 7 bases short, with 8 bases between.

This chain links TRBV18 with TRBJ2-5; 10 bases align to TRBD1. V gave up 3 bases and J gave up 4 bases; unmatched junction bases: 5. Germline V gene lookup returns CDR1 KGHSH and CDR2 LQKENI. There are 15 residues in the CDR3. The CDR3 here is CASSPIGQGVETQYF. The CDR3 coding sequence is TGTGCCAGCTCACCGATTGGACAGGGGGTAGAGACCCAGTACTTC.

This clone has only one observation. This chain joins TRBV9 and TRBJ2-1; 12 nucleotides match TRBD1. V gave up 4 bases and J gave up 8 bases; unmatched junction bases: 22. CDR1 and CDR2 (germline): SGDLS, YYNGEE. The CDR3 loop spans 20 amino acids. CDR3 DNA: TGTGCCAGCAGCAAAGCCCTCTTAGGTCCGGGACAGGGGGCTTCGGATGAGCAGTTCTTC. Protein: CASSKALLGPGQGASDEQFF.

This clone is large (0.1 to 1%) within its sample. Distinct nucleotide sequences in the sample also encode this CDR3. This chain joins TRBV27 and TRBJ2-7, with a possible D match to TRBD1 (5 bases). In germline, CDR1 is MNHEY, CDR2 SMNVEV (reference sequence). The CDR3 extends over 12 amino acids. Between the trimmed V and J ends, which lost 2 bases and 5 bases, there was a span of 7 bases. DNA of the CDR3: TGTGCCAGCAGTTTAATAGGGGACGAGCAGTACTTC. Translating gives CASSLIGDEQYF.

The chain links TRBV18 to TRBJ2-1; 16 bases align to TRBD2. There are 16 residues in the CDR3. Germline V gives CDR1 KGHSH, CDR2 LQKENI. V shed 5 bases and J 10 bases; nucleotides not matched to a gene: 8. The CDR3 sequence: CASSSSGTSGGGEQFF. The CDR3 DNA is TGTGCCAGCTCAAGTTCCGGGACTAGCGGGGGGGGAGAGCAGTTCTTC.